The sequence of this T cell receptor (beta chain) was determined in a study of beta chain features in type 1 diabetes. Whole-study context: Patients were similar to healthy donors in age and gender (as well as in cell yields). Study conclusions and caveats: Across patients, naive, central memory and Treg TCRB repertoires exhibited apparently greater similarity than was observed across healthy donors. Shorter TCRB CDR3s, moderately but significantly so, were found in Type 1 diabetes patients in all four CD4+ subsets.

There are 14 residues in the CDR3. The J segment lost 3 bases and the V segment lost 10 bases, leaving 9 bases of the junction unmatched. Germline loops: CDR1 SGHTA, CDR2 FQGNSA. The isolated RNA, all of it, was reverse transcribed, so expressed TCRB transcripts were what got sequenced. Some clones are missing from TCRdb's copy, which holds only in-frame ones; the method was immunoSEQ multiplex PCR. The sample has 600,000 to 700,000 clones, approximately 13% seen once. With respect to this clone: Its antigen is undetermined.

This sequence joins TRBV7-2 and TRBJ2-4, with 7 positions matching TRBD2. This clonotype was sampled from a man between 25 and 39 years old with type 1 diabetes. The sample was naive CD4+ T cells from blood. CDR3 loop: CATSGGVGKNIQYF. CDR3 bases: TGTGCCACCTCGGGGGGAGTTGGCAAAAACATTCAGTACTTC.